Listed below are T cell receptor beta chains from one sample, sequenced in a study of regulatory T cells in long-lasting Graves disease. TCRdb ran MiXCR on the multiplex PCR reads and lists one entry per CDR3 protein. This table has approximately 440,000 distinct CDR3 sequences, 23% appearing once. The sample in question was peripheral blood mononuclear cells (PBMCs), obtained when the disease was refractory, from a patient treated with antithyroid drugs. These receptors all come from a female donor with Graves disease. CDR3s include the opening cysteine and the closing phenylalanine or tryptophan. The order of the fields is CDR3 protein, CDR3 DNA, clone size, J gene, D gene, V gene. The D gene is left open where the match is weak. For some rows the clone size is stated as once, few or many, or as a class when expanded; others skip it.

cdr3_aa: CASSYSFLMVQRNTEAFF; cdr3_nt: TGTGCCAGCAGTTACTCGTTTCTAATGGTACAGCGGAACACTGAAGCTTTCTTT; clone_size: -; j_call: TRBJ1-1; d_call: -; v_call: TRBV6-5
cdr3_aa: CASSLEAGGPYEQYF; cdr3_nt: TGTGCCAGCAGCTTGGAGGCGGGAGGCCCCTACGAGCAGTACTTC; clone_size: many; j_call: TRBJ2-7; d_call: TRBD2; v_call: TRBV7-2
cdr3_aa: CATSPQYEQYF; cdr3_nt: TGTGCCACCTCCCCACAGTACGAGCAGTACTTC; clone_size: few; j_call: TRBJ2-7; d_call: -; v_call: TRBV6-1
cdr3_aa: CASSPRGTAGANVLTF; cdr3_nt: TGTGCCAGCAGCCCTAGAGGGACGGCCGGGGCCAACGTCCTGACTTTC; clone_size: -; j_call: TRBJ2-6; d_call: -; v_call: TRBV6-2/TRBV6-3
cdr3_aa: CASSITSGAHTEAFF; cdr3_nt: TGTGCCAGTAGTATAACCTCTGGGGCGCACACTGAAGCTTTCTTT; clone_size: few; j_call: TRBJ1-1; d_call: -; v_call: TRBV19
cdr3_aa: CASSGPGQGVMNTEAFF; cdr3_nt: TGTGCCAGTAGTGGTCCGGGACAGGGGGTGATGAACACTGAAGCTTTCTTT; clone_size: few; j_call: TRBJ1-1; d_call: TRBD1; v_call: TRBV19
cdr3_aa: CASSFGGSAQPQHF; cdr3_nt: TGTGCCAGCAGCTTCGGGGGGTCGGCTCAGCCCCAGCATTTT; clone_size: few; j_call: TRBJ1-5; d_call: -; v_call: TRBV7-2
cdr3_aa: CASSLNGQGYGYTF; cdr3_nt: TGTGCCAGCTCGCTAAACGGGCAGGGCTATGGCTACACCTTC; clone_size: -; j_call: TRBJ1-2; d_call: -; v_call: TRBV18
cdr3_aa: CASSPGLAGYRDTQYF; cdr3_nt: TGTGCCAGCAGTCCGGGACTAGCGGGATATAGAGATACGCAGTATTTT; clone_size: many; j_call: TRBJ2-3; d_call: TRBD2; v_call: TRBV28
cdr3_aa: CASSLGLEAFF; cdr3_nt: TGTGCCAGCAGTTTAGGGCTTGAAGCTTTCTTT; clone_size: many; j_call: TRBJ1-1; d_call: -; v_call: TRBV28
cdr3_aa: CASSIVGQGNNQPQHF; cdr3_nt: TGTGCCAGTAGTATCGTAGGACAGGGCAACAATCAGCCCCAGCATTTT; clone_size: -; j_call: TRBJ1-5; d_call: TRBD1; v_call: TRBV19
cdr3_aa: CACARNRGGSNTEAFF; cdr3_nt: TGTGCCTGCGCACGTAACAGGGGAGGATCGAACACTGAAGCTTTCTTT; clone_size: -; j_call: TRBJ1-1; d_call: TRBD1; v_call: TRBV30
cdr3_aa: CASSEATGVNQPQHF; cdr3_nt: TGTGCCAGCAGTGAAGCGACAGGCGTCAATCAGCCCCAGCATTTT; clone_size: -; j_call: TRBJ1-5; d_call: -; v_call: TRBV6-1
cdr3_aa: CASNAQGPGRYEQYF; cdr3_nt: TGTGCCAGCAATGCTCAGGGGCCAGGACGATACGAGCAGTACTTC; clone_size: many; j_call: TRBJ2-7; d_call: -; v_call: TRBV12-3/TRBV12-4
cdr3_aa: CASRGFGGELFF; cdr3_nt: TGTGCCAGCAGAGGGTTCGGCGGGGAGCTGTTTTTT; clone_size: few; j_call: TRBJ2-2; d_call: -; v_call: TRBV6-1
cdr3_aa: CASSNRLAGGNTGELFF; cdr3_nt: TGTGCCAGCAGTAATCGACTAGCGGGAGGGAACACCGGGGAGCTGTTTTTT; clone_size: -; j_call: TRBJ2-2; d_call: TRBD2; v_call: TRBV6-1
cdr3_aa: CASSRILSGRARWNEQYF; cdr3_nt: TGTGCCAGCAGTCGGATTCTTAGCGGGAGGGCCAGATGGAACGAGCAGTACTTC; clone_size: -; j_call: TRBJ2-7; d_call: TRBD2; v_call: TRBV6-1
cdr3_aa: CASSMGQLYGYTF; cdr3_nt: TGTGCCAGCAGTATGGGACAGCTTTATGGCTACACCTTC; clone_size: many; j_call: TRBJ1-2; d_call: TRBD1; v_call: TRBV12-3/TRBV12-4
cdr3_aa: CSARAGQGNQPQHF; cdr3_nt: TGCAGTGCTCGAGCGGGACAGGGGAATCAGCCCCAGCATTTT; clone_size: -; j_call: TRBJ1-5; d_call: TRBD1; v_call: TRBV20-1
cdr3_aa: CASSAVAGGGETQYF; cdr3_nt: TGTGCCAGCAGCGCCGTGGCGGGAGGAGGAGAGACCCAGTACTTC; clone_size: many; j_call: TRBJ2-5; d_call: TRBD2; v_call: TRBV2
cdr3_aa: CASSEAGQGVGEKLFF; cdr3_nt: TGCGCCAGCAGCGAAGCGGGACAGGGTGTAGGGGAAAAACTGTTTTTT; clone_size: -; j_call: TRBJ1-4; d_call: TRBD1; v_call: TRBV5-1
cdr3_aa: CASSLALGNTIYF; cdr3_nt: TGTGCCAGCAGCTTAGCCCTCGGAAACACCATATATTTT; clone_size: few; j_call: TRBJ1-3; d_call: -; v_call: TRBV7-2
cdr3_aa: CASSPKDRGGTEAFF; cdr3_nt: TGTGCCAGTAGTCCGAAGGACAGGGGTGGAACTGAAGCTTTCTTT; clone_size: many; j_call: TRBJ1-1; d_call: TRBD1; v_call: TRBV19
cdr3_aa: CASSLVTDTTRYGYTF; cdr3_nt: TGTGCCAGCAGTTTAGTTACGGACACAACCCGCTATGGCTACACCTTC; clone_size: many; j_call: TRBJ1-2; d_call: -; v_call: TRBV12-3/TRBV12-4
cdr3_aa: CASSVGGDVSGELFF; cdr3_nt: TGTGCCAGCAGCGTAGGGGGGGATGTTTCCGGGGAGCTGTTTTTT; clone_size: few; j_call: TRBJ2-2; d_call: -; v_call: TRBV9
cdr3_aa: CAWNRDGEQYF; cdr3_nt: TGTGCCTGGAACAGGGACGGCGAGCAGTACTTC; clone_size: -; j_call: TRBJ2-7; d_call: -; v_call: TRBV30
cdr3_aa: CASSKAGESYEQYF; cdr3_nt: TGTGCCAGCAGTAAGGCAGGGGAGTCCTACGAGCAGTACTTC; clone_size: few; j_call: TRBJ2-7; d_call: -; v_call: TRBV6-1
cdr3_aa: CASSLERRVMNTEAFF; cdr3_nt: TGTGCCAGCAGCTTAGAACGGAGGGTCATGAACACTGAAGCTTTCTTT; clone_size: many; j_call: TRBJ1-1; d_call: -; v_call: TRBV11-2
cdr3_aa: CASSQDAGLAANEQFF; cdr3_nt: TGTGCCAGCAGCCAGGACGCGGGACTAGCAGCCAATGAGCAGTTCTTC; clone_size: -; j_call: TRBJ2-1; d_call: TRBD2; v_call: TRBV7-9
cdr3_aa: CSAATRVAKTQYF; cdr3_nt: TGCAGTGCCGCCACGCGGGTGGCGAAGACCCAGTACTTC; clone_size: -; j_call: TRBJ2-5; d_call: -; v_call: TRBV20-1
cdr3_aa: CASSILGHNQPQHF; cdr3_nt: TGTGCCAGTAGTATTTTGGGACATAATCAGCCCCAGCATTTT; clone_size: -; j_call: TRBJ1-5; d_call: -; v_call: TRBV19
cdr3_aa: CASSLVGLAGAPYNEQFF; cdr3_nt: TGTGCCAGCAGCTTAGTCGGCCTAGCGGGAGCCCCCTACAATGAGCAGTTCTTC; clone_size: -; j_call: TRBJ2-1; d_call: TRBD2; v_call: TRBV7-8
cdr3_aa: CASSYTLGPTQGTQYF; cdr3_nt: TGCGCCAGCAGCTACACCCTCGGGCCGACGCAAGGGACCCAGTACTTC; clone_size: few; j_call: TRBJ2-5; d_call: -; v_call: TRBV4-3
cdr3_aa: CSAPTGLMNTEAFF; cdr3_nt: TGCAGTGCCCCAACGGGGCTGATGAACACTGAAGCTTTCTTT; clone_size: -; j_call: TRBJ1-1; d_call: -; v_call: TRBV20-1
cdr3_aa: CSAPPVQGFQGYTF; cdr3_nt: TGCAGTGCACCCCCGGTGCAGGGGTTTCAGGGCTACACCTTC; clone_size: -; j_call: TRBJ1-2; d_call: -; v_call: TRBV20-1
cdr3_aa: CAISERGSSYEQYF; cdr3_nt: TGTGCCATCAGTGAAAGGGGTAGCTCCTACGAGCAGTACTTC; clone_size: few; j_call: TRBJ2-7; d_call: -; v_call: TRBV10-3
cdr3_aa: CSIRRRPGTEAFF; cdr3_nt: TGCAGCATCCGACGAAGGCCGGGGACTGAAGCTTTCTTT; clone_size: -; j_call: TRBJ1-1; d_call: -; v_call: TRBV29-1
cdr3_aa: CASSTSVEQYF; cdr3_nt: TGTGCCAGCAGCACGTCGGTCGAGCAGTACTTC; clone_size: -; j_call: TRBJ2-7; d_call: -; v_call: TRBV7-2
cdr3_aa: CASREPGQGSQAFF; cdr3_nt: TGTGCCAGCAGGGAACCGGGACAGGGATCCCAAGCTTTCTTT; clone_size: few; j_call: TRBJ1-1; d_call: TRBD1; v_call: TRBV6-1
cdr3_aa: CASSLGLVGEETQYF; cdr3_nt: TGTGCCAGCAGCTTGGGACTAGTTGGCGAAGAGACCCAGTACTTC; clone_size: -; j_call: TRBJ2-5; d_call: -; v_call: TRBV5-8
cdr3_aa: CASSAGSLLISGANVLTF; cdr3_nt: TGTGCCAGCAGTGCAGGGTCACTGCTAATCTCTGGGGCCAACGTCCTGACTTTC; clone_size: few; j_call: TRBJ2-6; d_call: -; v_call: TRBV6-1
cdr3_aa: CASSLGGTGSWKGNQPQHF; cdr3_nt: TGTGCCAGCAGCTTAGGCGGGACAGGGTCTTGGAAAGGCAATCAGCCCCAGCATTTT; clone_size: -; j_call: TRBJ1-5; d_call: TRBD1; v_call: TRBV5-5
cdr3_aa: CASRASVGTGRTEAFF; cdr3_nt: TGTGCCAGCAGAGCCTCCGTCGGGACAGGGAGGACTGAAGCTTTCTTT; clone_size: -; j_call: TRBJ1-1; d_call: TRBD1; v_call: TRBV2
cdr3_aa: CAWDRGLDEQYF; cdr3_nt: TGTGCCTGGGACAGGGGGCTTGACGAGCAGTACTTC; clone_size: many; j_call: TRBJ2-7; d_call: TRBD1; v_call: TRBV30
cdr3_aa: CASKGGGTELQETQYF; cdr3_nt: TGTGCCAGTAAGGGAGGCGGGACAGAACTCCAAGAGACCCAGTACTTC; clone_size: -; j_call: TRBJ2-5; d_call: -; v_call: TRBV19
cdr3_aa: CASSSSGEKYNEQFF; cdr3_nt: TGTGCCAGCAGCTCTAGCGGGGAAAAATACAATGAGCAGTTCTTC; clone_size: -; j_call: TRBJ2-1; d_call: TRBD2; v_call: TRBV13
cdr3_aa: CSVEALQGAGVNTEAFF; cdr3_nt: TGCAGCGTTGAAGCACTGCAGGGGGCGGGGGTGAACACTGAAGCTTTCTTT; clone_size: -; j_call: TRBJ1-1; d_call: TRBD1; v_call: TRBV29-1
cdr3_aa: CASSHPSGVEETQYF; cdr3_nt: TGTGCCAGCAGCCACCCGTCAGGGGTGGAGGAGACCCAGTACTTC; clone_size: few; j_call: TRBJ2-5; d_call: -; v_call: TRBV6-1
cdr3_aa: CAVKGFGTSLNEQYF; cdr3_nt: TGTGCCGTTAAAGGTTTCGGGACTAGCCTAAACGAGCAGTACTTC; clone_size: few; j_call: TRBJ2-7; d_call: TRBD2; v_call: TRBV10-3
cdr3_aa: CAWSGWDYGYTF; cdr3_nt: TGTGCCTGGAGTGGGTGGGACTATGGCTACACCTTC; clone_size: many; j_call: TRBJ1-2; d_call: -; v_call: TRBV30
cdr3_aa: CASSLEWTGAYEQYF; cdr3_nt: TGCGCCAGCAGCTTGGAGTGGACAGGAGCCTACGAGCAGTACTTC; clone_size: -; j_call: TRBJ2-7; d_call: TRBD1; v_call: TRBV5-1